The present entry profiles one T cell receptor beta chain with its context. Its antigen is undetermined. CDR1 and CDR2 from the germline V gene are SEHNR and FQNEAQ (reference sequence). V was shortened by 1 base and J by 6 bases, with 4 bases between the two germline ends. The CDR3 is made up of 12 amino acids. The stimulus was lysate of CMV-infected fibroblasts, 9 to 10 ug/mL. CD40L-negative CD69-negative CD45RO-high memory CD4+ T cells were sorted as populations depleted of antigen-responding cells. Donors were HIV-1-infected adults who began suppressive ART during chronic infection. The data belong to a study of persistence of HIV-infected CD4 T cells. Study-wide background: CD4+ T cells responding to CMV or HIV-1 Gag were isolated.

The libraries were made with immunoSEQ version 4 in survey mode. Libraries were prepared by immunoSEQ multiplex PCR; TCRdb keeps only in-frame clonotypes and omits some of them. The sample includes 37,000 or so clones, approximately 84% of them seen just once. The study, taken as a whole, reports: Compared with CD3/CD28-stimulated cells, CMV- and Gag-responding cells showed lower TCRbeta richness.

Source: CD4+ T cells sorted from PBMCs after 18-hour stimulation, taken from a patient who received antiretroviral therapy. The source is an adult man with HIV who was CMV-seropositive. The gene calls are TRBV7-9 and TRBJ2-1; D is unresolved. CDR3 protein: CASSLVANEQFF. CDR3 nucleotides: TGTGCCAGCAGCTTAGTCGCCAATGAGCAGTTCTTC.